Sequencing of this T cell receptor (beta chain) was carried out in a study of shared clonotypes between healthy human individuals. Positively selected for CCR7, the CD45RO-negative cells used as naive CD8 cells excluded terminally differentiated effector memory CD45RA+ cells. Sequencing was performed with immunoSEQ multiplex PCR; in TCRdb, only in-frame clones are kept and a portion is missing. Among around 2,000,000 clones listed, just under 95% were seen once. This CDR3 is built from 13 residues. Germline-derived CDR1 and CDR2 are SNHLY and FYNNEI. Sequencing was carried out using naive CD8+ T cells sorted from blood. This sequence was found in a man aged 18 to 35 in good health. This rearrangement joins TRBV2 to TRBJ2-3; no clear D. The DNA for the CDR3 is TGTGCTAACGAGGCCCCGAGCACAGATACGCAGTATTTT. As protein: CANEAPSTDTQYF.